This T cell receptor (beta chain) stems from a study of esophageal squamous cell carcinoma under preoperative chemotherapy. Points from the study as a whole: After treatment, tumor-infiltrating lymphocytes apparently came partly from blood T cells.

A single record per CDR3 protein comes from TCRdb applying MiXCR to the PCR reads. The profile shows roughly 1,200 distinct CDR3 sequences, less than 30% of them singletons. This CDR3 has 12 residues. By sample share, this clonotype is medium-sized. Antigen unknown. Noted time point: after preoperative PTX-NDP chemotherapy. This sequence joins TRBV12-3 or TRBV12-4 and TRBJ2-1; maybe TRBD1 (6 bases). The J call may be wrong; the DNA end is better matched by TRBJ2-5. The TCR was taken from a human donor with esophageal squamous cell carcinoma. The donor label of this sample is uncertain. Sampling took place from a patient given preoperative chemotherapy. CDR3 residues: CASRGFQETQYF. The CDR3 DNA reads TGTGCCTCAAGGGGGTTCCAAGAGACCCAGTACTTC.